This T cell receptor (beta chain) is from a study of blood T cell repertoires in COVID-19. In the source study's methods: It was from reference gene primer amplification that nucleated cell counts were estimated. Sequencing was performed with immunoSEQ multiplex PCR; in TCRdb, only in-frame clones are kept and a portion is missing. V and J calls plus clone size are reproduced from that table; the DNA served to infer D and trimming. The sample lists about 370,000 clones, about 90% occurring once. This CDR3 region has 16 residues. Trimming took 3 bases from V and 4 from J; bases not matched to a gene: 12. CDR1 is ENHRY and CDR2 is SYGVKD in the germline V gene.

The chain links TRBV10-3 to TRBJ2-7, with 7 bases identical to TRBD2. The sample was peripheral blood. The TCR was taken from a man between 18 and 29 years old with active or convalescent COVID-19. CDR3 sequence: CAISDSSGEGPYEQYF. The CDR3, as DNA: TGTGCCATCAGTGATTCCTCGGGGGAGGGCCCGTACGAGCAGTACTTC.